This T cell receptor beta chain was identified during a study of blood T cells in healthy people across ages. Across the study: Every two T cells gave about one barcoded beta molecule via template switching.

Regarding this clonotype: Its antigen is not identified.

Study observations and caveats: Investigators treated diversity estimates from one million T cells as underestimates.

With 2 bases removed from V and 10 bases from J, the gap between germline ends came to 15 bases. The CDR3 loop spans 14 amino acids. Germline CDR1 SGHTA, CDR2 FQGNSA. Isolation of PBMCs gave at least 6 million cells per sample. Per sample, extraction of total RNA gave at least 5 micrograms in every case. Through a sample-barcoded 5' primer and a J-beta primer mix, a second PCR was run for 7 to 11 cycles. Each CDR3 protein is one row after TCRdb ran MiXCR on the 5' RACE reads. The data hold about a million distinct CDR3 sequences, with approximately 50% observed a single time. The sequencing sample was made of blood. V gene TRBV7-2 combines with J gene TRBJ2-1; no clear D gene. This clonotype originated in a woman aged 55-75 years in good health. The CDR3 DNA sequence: TGTGCCAGCAGCTTATCCGATCCGGTTGGCGAGCAGTTCTTC. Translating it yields CASSLSDPVGEQFF. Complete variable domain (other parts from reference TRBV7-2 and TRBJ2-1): GAGVSQSPSNKVTEKGKDVELRCDPISGHTALYWYRQSLGQGLEFLIYFQGNSAPDKSGLPSDRFSAERTGGSVSTLTIQRTQQEDSAVYLCASSLSDPVGEQFFGPGTRLTVL.